This passage covers 13 T cell receptor beta chains from one sample sequenced in a study of T-cell reconstitution after alpha-beta-depleted transplantation in children. Preparation of the TCRbeta library involved a method that used unique molecular identifiers. One entry per CDR3 protein results from TCRdb running MiXCR on the PCR reads. Of hundreds of thousands of distinct CDR3 sequences in the sample, approximately 19% are singletons; the top ten hold around 45%. Here the sequenced sample was PBMCs, mostly from graft donor cells, taken 360 days after TCRalphabeta/CD19-depleted stem cell transplant. The receptor set was obtained from a male patient aged 2-15 years who had a stem cell transplant for acute lymphoblastic leukemia, so the T cells may come from the graft donor.

This clonotype was detected many times. The chain links TRBV4-3 to TRBJ2-3; 9 bases line up with TRBD2. In germline, CDR1 is LGHNA, CDR2 YSLEER. After removal of 0 bases from V and 2 bases from J, the junction contained 3 bases not matched to a gene. This CDR3 is built from 16 residues. The DNA for the CDR3 is TGCGCCAGCAGCCAAGATGGGACTAGCCTCACAGATACGCAGTATTTT. This sequence encodes CASSQDGTSLTDTQYF.

The chain couples TRBV5-1 to TRBJ2-1; D is perhaps TRBD1 (7 bases). Germline CDR1 is SGHRS and CDR2 is YFSETQ. Trimming took off 0 bases at V and 12 bases at J, with 22 bases between the two ends. The CDR3 runs to 16 residues. DNA for the CDR3: TGCGCCAGCAGCTTGGAGTCTGACAGGGCCGGAGGGGGGCAGTTCTTC. Protein sequence: CASSLESDRAGGGQFF. Filled out from reference TRBV5-1 and TRBJ2-1, the complete variable domain reads KAGVTQTPRYLIKTRGQQVTLSCSPISGHRSVSWYQQTPGQGLQFLFEYFSETQRNKGNFPGRFSGRQFSNSRSEMNVSTLELGDSALYLCASSLESDRAGGGQFFGPGTRLTVL.

This rearrangement joins TRBV20-1 to TRBJ2-5; D could derive from TRBD1 or TRBD2 (5 bases each). The germline V and J ends were trimmed by 1 base and 4 bases, with 10 bases remaining between them. CDR1 DFQATT and CDR2 SNEGSKA come from the germline V gene (reference sequence). CDR3 length: 13 residues. DNA for the CDR3: TGCAGTGCTAGAGTTGGGACGGCAGAGACCCAGTACTTC. As protein: CSARVGTAETQYF.

There are a few counts of this clonotype. The chain recombines TRBV5-1 with TRBJ2-7, with 9 bases lining up with TRBD1. CDR1 and CDR2 from the germline V gene are SGHRS and YFSETQ. J was trimmed by 5 bases and V by 0 bases; bases with no gene match: 12. This CDR3 is 17 amino acids long. The CDR3 reads CASSLGRSGTGSDEQYF. In DNA, the CDR3 is TGCGCCAGCAGCTTGGGACGATCTGGGACAGGGTCCGACGAGCAGTACTTC.

There are a few counts of this clonotype. The J gene is TRBJ2-1, the V gene TRBV4-3; D is perhaps TRBD2 (5 bases). The germline V gene has CDR1 LGHNA and CDR2 YSLEER. V lost 3 bases and J lost 4, with 13 bases in between. The CDR3 consists of 15 residues. The CDR3, as DNA: TGCGCCAGCAGCCAGGACTGGACTTTGTACAATGAGCAGTTCTTC. Translation gives CASSQDWTLYNEQFF.

The V call is TRBV28, the J call TRBJ2-7; D may be TRBD2 (7 bases). Germline V CDR1 and CDR2: MDHEN, SYDVKM. This CDR3 is built from 12 residues. The V end lost 2 bases, the J end lost 7 bases, and 9 bases lay between the germline ends. The CDR3 region has the DNA TGTGCCAGCAGTTTACGGGGGGCAGAGCAGTACTTC. Protein: CASSLRGAEQYF.

This clonotype has only a few counts. This chain connects TRBV12-3 or TRBV12-4 to TRBJ2-1; 10 bases are a match to TRBD1. After removal of 4 bases from V and 6 bases from J, the junction contained 9 bases not matched to a gene. CDR3 size: 16 residues. CDR3 residues: CASSSLGTGAPNEQFF. The CDR3 region has the DNA TGTGCCAGCAGTTCCCTTGGGACAGGGGCGCCCAATGAGCAGTTCTTC.

The chain carries TRBV12-3 or TRBV12-4 and TRBJ2-1; TRBD2 matches at 8 bases. The CDR3 has 14 residues. Trimming at V came to 5 bases and at J to 6 bases, leaving 6 bases not matched to a gene. The CDR3 DNA reads as TGTGCCAGCAGTCCGGGGGGGCCGGGCAATGAGCAGTTCTTC. Its protein product is CASSPGGPGNEQFF.

This sequence joins TRBV7-2 and TRBJ2-7, with D possibly being TRBD2 (5 bases). Germline V CDR1 and CDR2: SGHTA, FQGNSA. The CDR3 runs 13 residues. Trimming pared 5 bases from V and 3 bases from J, leaving 11 bases between. The CDR3, as DNA: TGTGCCAGCAGCCCCGAGACTAACTACGAGCAGTACTTC. This encodes CASSPETNYEQYF.

The CDR3 loop reads CASSFGRGEQFF. The CDR3 DNA is TGTGCCAGCAGTTTTGGCCGGGGTGAGCAGTTCTTC. The chain combines TRBV12-3 or TRBV12-4 with TRBJ2-1, with D perhaps matching TRBD2 (5 bases). V shed 3 bases and J shed 9 bases, with 9 bases lying between them. This CDR3 has 12 amino acids.

There are many counts of this clonotype. The chain carries TRBV7-2 and TRBJ2-1; 7 bases line up with TRBD2. V lost 6 bases to trimming and J lost 1 base; unmatched junction nucleotides: 6. The CDR3 is 15 amino acids. CDR1 is SGHTA and CDR2 is FQGNSA in the germline V gene. The CDR3 coding sequence is TGTGCCAGCAGACCCACTAGCGAGTCCTACAATGAGCAGTTCTTC. Protein sequence: CASRPTSESYNEQFF.

This clonotype was recorded at least ten times. The chain couples TRBV15 to TRBJ1-5; D possibly corresponds to TRBD1 (5 bases). This CDR3 is built from 13 residues. CDR1 is LNHNV, CDR2 YYDKDF, per germline (reference sequence). V was pared by 5 bases and J by 5 bases, with 10 bases between. CDR3 protein: CATSDSPHQPQHF. The CDR3 region has the DNA TGTGCCACCAGCGACAGCCCCCATCAGCCCCAGCATTTT.

This clonotype was counted once. The chain uses TRBV7-8 and TRBJ1-1; D is uncertain. Trimming cost V 4 bases and J 1 base, with 16 bases left between them. Germline CDR1 reads SGHVS; CDR2 reads FQNEAQ. The CDR3 length is 16 residues. CDR3 amino acids: CASSSPGVVGNTEAFF. The CDR3 DNA reads as TGTGCCAGCAGCTCCCCGGGCGTCGTGGGGAACACTGAAGCTTTCTTT.